These 20 T cell receptor beta chains were all obtained from the same sample, sequenced in a study of blood T cell repertoires in COVID-19. Sequencing was performed with immunoSEQ multiplex PCR; in TCRdb, only in-frame clones are kept and a portion is missing. This repertoire shows about 180,000 clones, roughly 80% found once; its top ten account for around 8%. What was sequenced was peripheral blood. The receptors stem from a woman aged 65 to 85 with acute or convalescent COVID-19.

The rearrangement uses TRBV9 and TRBJ1-2, with 10 nucleotides matching TRBD1. Germline CDR1 reads SGDLS; CDR2 reads YYNGEE. CDR3 length equals 17 residues. The V and J ends lost 2 bases and 3 bases, in that order; junction bases with no gene match: 10. For the CDR3, the DNA is TGTGCCAGCAGCGTCACCCCGGACAGGGGGGGAGACTATGGCTACACCTTC. Translated: CASSVTPDRGGDYGYTF.

The genes are TRBV7-8 and TRBJ1-6, with D possibly TRBD1 on 5 matching bases. Germline values: CDR1 SGHVS, CDR2 FQNEAQ. The V end lost 1 base, the J end lost 7 bases, and 23 bases lay between the germline ends. There are 19 residues in the CDR3. This CDR3 reads CASSLVGWGGNGLNSPLHF. Here the CDR3 DNA reads TGTGCCAGCAGCTTAGTTGGGTGGGGGGGAAACGGGCTAAATTCACCCCTCCACTTT.

The genes are TRBV5-5 and TRBJ2-1; 8 bases agree with TRBD1. Germline CDR1 SGHKS, CDR2 YYEKEE (reference sequence). V shed 0 bases and J 8 bases; nucleotides not matched to a gene: 7. This CDR3 is built from 15 residues. CDR3: CASSLEDRVWDEQFF. DNA for the CDR3: TGTGCCAGCAGCTTGGAGGACAGGGTTTGGGATGAGCAGTTCTTC. The full variable domain, in which reference TRBV5-5 and TRBJ2-1 provide the parts outside the CDR3, is DAGVTQSPTHLIKTRGQQVTLRCSPISGHKSVSWYQQVLGQGPQFIFQYYEKEERGRGNFPDRFSARQFPNYSSELNVNALLLGDSALYLCASSLEDRVWDEQFFGPGTRLTVL.

V and J are TRBV5-4 and TRBJ2-7, with 16 bases aligning to TRBD2. The V gene's germline CDR1 is SGHNT and CDR2 YYREEE (reference sequence). The CDR3 extends over 17 amino acids. With V trimmed by 0 bases and J by 6 bases, 6 bases remained unmatched. The CDR3 loop reads CASSLDGTSGRVREQYF. CDR3 bases: TGTGCCAGCAGCTTGGATGGGACTAGCGGGAGGGTCCGCGAGCAGTACTTC. Using reference TRBV5-4 and TRBJ2-7 for the parts outside the CDR3, the full variable domain is ETGVTQSPTHLIKTRGQQVTLRCSSQSGHNTVSWYQQALGQGPQFIFQYYREEENGRGNFPPRFSGLQFPNYSSELNVNALELDDSALYLCASSLDGTSGRVREQYFGPGTRLTVT.

The CDR3 DNA follows: TGTGCCAGCAGCTTACCGCTAGCCCACACCGGGGAGCTGTTTTTT. As protein: CASSLPLAHTGELFF. This chain uses TRBV5-5 with TRBJ2-2; possibly TRBD2 for D (5 bases). CDR3 length equals 15 residues. V shed 2 bases and J shed 3 bases, with 11 bases lying between them. Looked up from germline, CDR1 is SGHKS and CDR2 is YYEKEE (reference sequence).

The genes are TRBV24-1 and TRBJ2-3; 7 positions agree with TRBD2. Trimming cost V 7 bases and J 2 bases; bases outside gene matches: 8. From germline, CDR1 is KGHDR and CDR2 SFDVKD. This CDR3 is 15 amino acids long. CDR3 protein: CATSQLRGDTDTQYF. CDR3 DNA: TGTGCCACCAGCCAGTTACGGGGGGACACAGATACGCAGTATTTT.

This clone showed up just once. This chain connects TRBV14 to TRBJ2-7; 7 nucleotides align to TRBD1. The V segment lost 4 bases and the J segment 3 bases; nucleotides outside the gene matches: 9. Germline V gene sequence: CDR1 SGHDN, CDR2 FVKESK. This CDR3 is 15 amino acids long. CDR3 bases: TGTGCCAGCAGCCGAGCACACAACAGGGGCTACGAGCAGTACTTC. This sequence encodes CASSRAHNRGYEQYF.

This chain uses TRBV27 with TRBJ1-1; 11 bases match TRBD1. The germline V gene has CDR1 MNHEY and CDR2 SMNVEV (reference sequence). This CDR3 spans 14 amino acids. With V trimmed by 5 bases and J by 5 bases, 4 bases remained unmatched. The CDR3: CASSPDRGRTEAFF. The CDR3, as DNA: TGTGCCAGCAGTCCGGACAGGGGGCGTACTGAAGCTTTCTTT.

This chain connects TRBV19 to TRBJ1-5; no clear D gene. The CDR3 is made up of 18 amino acids. CDR1 and CDR2 (germline): LNHDA, SQIVND (reference sequence). V was pared by 9 bases and J by 1 base, with 25 bases between. CDR3 amino acids: CASARYFGVNRSNQPQHF. As DNA, the CDR3 is TGTGCCAGCGCAAGATATTTCGGGGTAAATCGGAGCAATCAGCCCCAGCATTTT.

The rearrangement links TRBV9 to TRBJ2-1; perhaps TRBD1 as D (6 bases). CDR1 is SGDLS and CDR2 is YYNGEE in the germline V gene. V lost 3 bases, J lost 5 bases, and 9 bases lay in between. CDR3 length: 13 residues. The CDR3 here is CASSGGTNNEQFF. CDR3 in DNA: TGTGCCAGCAGCGGGGGGACAAACAATGAGCAGTTCTTC. The entire variable domain, with the rest obtained from reference TRBV9 and TRBJ2-1, is as follows: DSGVTQTPKHLITATGQRVTLRCSPRSGDLSVYWYQQSLDQGLQFLIQYYNGEERAKGNILERFSAQQFPDLHSELNLSSLELGDSALYFCASSGGTNNEQFFGPGTRLTVL.

V is TRBV4-2 and J is TRBJ2-2; 11 bases match TRBD2. J lost 5 bases, V lost 2 bases, and 13 bases had no gene match. The CDR3 runs 19 residues. The germline V gene encodes CDR1 LGHNA and CDR2 YNFKEQ. As DNA, the CDR3 is TGTGCCAGCAGCCAACTCACAAAAGGACGACTAGCGGGAACCGGGGAGCTGTTTTTT. Residues: CASSQLTKGRLAGTGELFF.

The chain uses TRBV11-2 and TRBJ1-2; TRBD1 is a possible D gene (5 bases). The V and J ends lost 0 bases and 8 bases respectively, with 19 bases between them. Germline CDR1 is SGHAT and CDR2 is FQNNGV. The CDR3 runs to 16 residues. The CDR3 loop is CASSLETQGRLGGYTF. CDR3 in DNA: TGTGCCAGCAGCTTAGAAACGCAGGGCCGCCTCGGGGGCTACACCTTC.

This clone was picked up a small number of times. This rearrangement joins TRBV5-1 to TRBJ2-1; D is perhaps TRBD1 (5 bases). V dropped 2 bases and J dropped 6 bases, with 24 bases sitting between them. The CDR3 extends over 18 amino acids. Germline V gene lookup returns CDR1 SGHRS and CDR2 YFSETQ. The CDR3 DNA reads as TGCGCCAGCAGCTTAAGTGAAGGACAACTGGCTGGGGCCAATGAGCAGTTCTTC. Its translation: CASSLSEGQLAGANEQFF.

The chain couples TRBV28 to TRBJ2-3; possible D gene TRBD2, 6 bases. Germline V CDR1 and CDR2: MDHEN, SYDVKM. CDR3 length: 15 residues. Trimming shortened V by 4 bases and J by 8 bases, and 19 bases separated the two germline ends. The CDR3 bases are TGTGCCAGCAGTTCGGGGACTCGCGGACATGCTACGCAGTATTTT. Translation: CASSSGTRGHATQYF.

The chain joins TRBV4-3 to TRBJ2-1, with 10 bases matching TRBD2. J lost 8 bases, V lost 0 bases, and 7 bases had no gene match. Germline V gene data show CDR1 as LGHNA and CDR2 as YSLEER. The CDR3 spans 16 residues. DNA for the CDR3: TGCGCCAGCAGCCAAGAAAGCGGGAGGGCCTTCGATGAGCAGTTCTTC. This codes for CASSQESGRAFDEQFF.

The rearrangement uses TRBV6-5 and TRBJ1-5; 8 positions agree with TRBD1. The CDR3 spans 13 residues. The germline V gene has CDR1 MNHEY and CDR2 SVGAGI. J lost 6 bases, V lost 10 bases, and 8 bases had no gene match. DNA for the CDR3: TGTGCCACCGCGACAGGGGAGAGTCAGCCCCAGCATTTT. It yields the protein CATATGESQPQHF.

V and J are TRBV6-2 or TRBV6-3 and TRBJ1-2; a weak D match, TRBD1 (5 bases). Germline CDR1 MNHEY, CDR2 SVGEGT. Trimming pared 4 bases from V and 6 bases from J, leaving 12 bases between. The CDR3 consists of 13 residues. The CDR3 sequence is CASSLLPGDGYTF. The CDR3 DNA is TGTGCCAGCAGTTTACTCCCGGGGGATGGCTACACCTTC.

The chain couples TRBV4-2 to TRBJ2-3, with D hard to call. The V gene's germline CDR1 is LGHNA and CDR2 YNFKEQ. V lost 0 bases and J lost 3, with 7 bases in between. The CDR3 loop spans 14 amino acids. This CDR3 is CASSQEIETDTQYF. In DNA form, the CDR3 reads TGTGCCAGCAGCCAAGAAATCGAGACAGATACGCAGTATTTT.

The rearrangement links TRBV2 to TRBJ1-5; possibly TRBD1 for D (6 bases). With 7 bases removed from V and 0 bases from J, the gap between germline ends came to 13 bases. CDR3 size: 15 residues. Germline assignment: CDR1 SNHLY and CDR2 FYNNEI. CDR3 amino acids: CASTPDSYSNQPQHF. DNA for the CDR3: TGTGCCAGCACACCGGACAGCTATAGCAATCAGCCCCAGCATTTT.

The chain combines TRBV19 with TRBJ1-6; D may be TRBD1 (5 bases). This CDR3 contains 15 residues. The V and J ends lost 1 base and 7 bases respectively, with 11 bases between them. Germline CDR1 is LNHDA and CDR2 is SQIVND (reference sequence). The CDR3 sequence: CASSIGKGLNSPLHF. The CDR3 DNA follows: TGTGCCAGTAGTATAGGAAAGGGGTTAAATTCACCCCTCCACTTT.